This is a list of T cell receptor beta chains from one sample in a study of response to subunit inactivated influenza vaccine. TCRdb reprocessed the RT-PCR reads via MiXCR and lists one record per CDR3 protein. The profile shows 400,000 to 650,000 distinct CDR3 sequences, approximately 7.3% of them singletons. The sample here was PBMCs from blood, taken less than 30 months after vaccination. All receptors derive from a man aged 45-69 years who received an inactivated influenza vaccine. The CDR3 runs from the conserved cysteine through the conserved F or W. Fields, in order: D gene, V gene, J gene, clone size, CDR3 protein, CDR3 DNA. The D gene is left open where the match is weak. Only some rows state a clone size, as once, few, many or a class for expanded clones.

D: TRBD1; V: TRBV6-2/TRBV6-3; J: TRBJ1-1; size: NA; CDR3: CASSHAGGASEAFF; DNA: TGTGCCAGCAGCCACGCAGGGGGCGCATCCGAAGCTTTCTTT
D: TRBD2; V: TRBV11-2; J: TRBJ2-5; size: many; CDR3: CASSAIGGALETQYF; DNA: TGTGCCAGCAGCGCGATCGGGGGGGCCTTGGAGACCCAGTACTTC
D: TRBD1; V: TRBV7-2; J: TRBJ1-1; size: few; CDR3: CASSLVGQGAMNTEAFF; DNA: TGTGCCAGCAGCTTAGTTGGGCAGGGGGCGATGAACACTGAAGCTTTCTTT
D: NA; V: TRBV4-1; J: TRBJ2-5; size: few; CDR3: CASSQGGRVLETQYF; DNA: TGCGCCAGCAGCCAAGGGGGCAGGGTCCTAGAGACCCAGTACTTC
D: TRBD2; V: TRBV15; J: TRBJ2-5; size: NA; CDR3: CATSTIPKRGWETQYF; DNA: TGTGCCACCAGCACCATTCCCAAGCGGGGGTGGGAGACCCAGTACTTC
D: NA; V: TRBV6-2/TRBV6-3; J: TRBJ1-5; size: many; CDR3: CASGLTRLQPQHF; DNA: TGTGCCAGCGGCTTAACAAGGCTTCAGCCCCAGCATTTT
D: TRBD1; V: TRBV6-1; J: TRBJ1-2; size: few; CDR3: CASSVGTGRGGYTF; DNA: TGTGCCAGCAGCGTCGGGACAGGGAGGGGTGGCTACACCTTC
D: TRBD2; V: TRBV6-1; J: TRBJ2-3; size: NA; CDR3: CASSPSTSGGRDTQYF; DNA: TGTGCCAGCAGTCCTTCGACTAGCGGCGGAAGAGATACGCAGTATTTT
D: NA; V: TRBV10-3; J: TRBJ1-4; size: few; CDR3: CAIAGGANEKLFF; DNA: TGTGCCATCGCGGGTGGAGCTAATGAAAAACTGTTTTTT
D: NA; V: TRBV12-3/TRBV12-4; J: TRBJ2-3; size: many; CDR3: CASSLVSGWYTDTQYF; DNA: TGTGCCAGCAGTTTAGTATCAGGGTGGTACACAGATACGCAGTATTTT
D: NA; V: TRBV12-3/TRBV12-4; J: TRBJ1-4; size: many; CDR3: CATRIGTGEKLFF; DNA: TGTGCCACAAGAATCGGGACGGGAGAAAAACTGTTTTTT
D: NA; V: TRBV10-3; J: TRBJ2-3; size: NA; CDR3: CAISEVLGFLADTQYF; DNA: TGTGCCATCAGTGAGGTGCTCGGGTTCCTCGCAGATACGCAGTATTTT
D: TRBD1; V: TRBV20-1; J: TRBJ1-1; size: many; CDR3: CSAREIQGVNTEAFF; DNA: TGCAGTGCTAGAGAAATACAGGGGGTGAACACTGAAGCTTTCTTT
D: TRBD1; V: TRBV24-1; J: TRBJ1-5; size: NA; CDR3: CATSETGYSNQPQHF; DNA: TGTGCCACCAGTGAGACAGGGTATAGCAATCAGCCCCAGCATTTT
D: NA; V: TRBV5-1; J: TRBJ1-3; size: few; CDR3: CASSDSGNTIYF; DNA: TGCGCCAGCAGCGACTCTGGAAACACCATATATTTT
D: NA; V: TRBV7-9; J: TRBJ1-2; size: NA; CDR3: CASSLDSYTF; DNA: TGTGCCAGCAGCTTGGATAGCTACACCTTC
D: NA; V: TRBV29-1; J: TRBJ1-1; size: many; CDR3: CSVDTNTEAFF; DNA: TGCAGCGTTGACACCAACACTGAAGCTTTCTTT
D: NA; V: TRBV23-1; J: TRBJ2-7; size: few; CDR3: CASKLGGLCEQYF; DNA: TGCGCCAGCAAGTTGGGGGGCTTGTGCGAGCAGTACTTC
D: NA; V: TRBV10-3; J: TRBJ2-7; size: many; CDR3: CAISEMGGYEQYF; DNA: TGTGCCATCAGTGAGATGGGTGGCTACGAGCAGTACTTC
D: NA; V: TRBV7-9; J: TRBJ1-1; size: many; CDR3: CASSLGPDTEAFF; DNA: TGTGCCAGCAGCTTAGGCCCGGACACTGAAGCTTTCTTT
D: NA; V: TRBV7-9; J: TRBJ2-1; size: many; CDR3: CASSFQQGQPQFF; DNA: TGTGCCAGCAGCTTTCAACAGGGACAACCCCAGTTCTTC
D: TRBD1; V: TRBV12-3/TRBV12-4; J: TRBJ1-2; size: many; CDR3: CASTTGQAINYGYTF; DNA: TGTGCCAGCACTACCGGACAGGCGATTAACTATGGCTACACCTTC
D: TRBD2; V: TRBV6-5; J: TRBJ2-2; size: many; CDR3: CASSYKIQAGGPGELFF; DNA: TGTGCCAGCAGTTACAAGATACAGGCGGGAGGGCCCGGGGAGCTGTTTTTT
D: TRBD2; V: TRBV19; J: TRBJ2-7; size: NA; CDR3: CASRVAGGHEQYF; DNA: TGTGCCAGTAGGGTAGCGGGAGGGCACGAGCAGTACTTC
D: TRBD2; V: TRBV11-2; J: TRBJ2-1; size: NA; CDR3: CASSLRSGRFSEYNEQFF; DNA: TGTGCCAGCAGCTTACGATCCGGGAGGTTCTCGGAGTACAATGAGCAGTTCTTC
D: NA; V: TRBV5-1; J: TRBJ2-7; size: few; CDR3: CASPGVYEQYF; DNA: TGCGCCAGCCCCGGCGTGTACGAGCAGTACTTC
D: TRBD2; V: TRBV20-1; J: TRBJ2-7; size: NA; CDR3: CSADAGTSGSREQYF; DNA: TGCAGTGCTGATGCCGGGACTAGCGGGAGTAGGGAGCAGTACTTC
D: TRBD1; V: TRBV5-6; J: TRBJ2-5; size: many; CDR3: CASSLDGQGANKPGETQYF; DNA: TGTGCCAGCAGCTTGGACGGTCAGGGGGCGAATAAACCAGGGGAGACCCAGTACTTC
D: NA; V: TRBV5-1; J: TRBJ2-1; size: NA; CDR3: CASSQRQGASSGAGYEQFF; DNA: TGCGCCAGCAGCCAGAGACAGGGGGCATCTAGCGGGGCGGGCTATGAGCAGTTCTTC
D: NA; V: TRBV7-2; J: TRBJ2-3; size: NA; CDR3: CASSPATTGDTQYF; DNA: TGTGCCAGCAGCCCAGCTACCACGGGAGATACGCAGTATTTT
D: NA; V: TRBV12-3/TRBV12-4; J: TRBJ2-6; size: NA; CDR3: CASRSDSSGANVLTF; DNA: TGTGCCAGCAGGTCAGACAGCTCTGGGGCCAACGTCCTGACTTTC
D: TRBD1; V: TRBV10-3; J: TRBJ2-7; size: few; CDR3: CAIKGQVAYEQYF; DNA: TGTGCCATCAAGGGACAGGTCGCCTACGAGCAGTACTTC
D: TRBD2; V: TRBV5-1; J: TRBJ2-3; size: many; CDR3: CASRLTSGSFSTDTQYF; DNA: TGCGCCAGCAGGCTGACTAGCGGCTCGTTTTCCACAGATACGCAGTATTTT
D: TRBD2; V: TRBV28; J: TRBJ2-7; size: few; CDR3: CASSFYLAGVYEQYF; DNA: TGTGCCAGCAGTTTTTATCTAGCGGGAGTCTACGAGCAGTACTTC
D: TRBD1; V: TRBV7-8; J: TRBJ1-1; size: few; CDR3: CASSTTGGFVAEAFF; DNA: TGTGCCAGCAGTACCACAGGGGGCTTCGTCGCTGAAGCTTTCTTT
D: NA; V: TRBV28; J: TRBJ2-1; size: many; CDR3: CASSQGYEQFF; DNA: TGTGCCAGCAGCCAGGGGTATGAGCAGTTCTTC
D: NA; V: TRBV19; J: TRBJ2-4; size: many; CDR3: CASSITGSGKNIQYF; DNA: TGTGCCAGTAGTATAACCGGGAGTGGGAAAAACATTCAGTACTTC
D: TRBD2; V: TRBV5-1; J: TRBJ2-5; size: NA; CDR3: CASSVSGAQKTQYF; DNA: TGCGCCAGCAGCGTTAGCGGGGCCCAAAAGACCCAGTACTTC
D: NA; V: TRBV24-1; J: TRBJ1-5; size: NA; CDR3: CATSDTTHVQPQHF; DNA: TGTGCCACCAGTGATACCACTCATGTTCAGCCCCAGCATTTT
D: NA; V: TRBV7-8; J: TRBJ2-7; size: few; CDR3: CASSPRPLGEQYF; DNA: TGTGCCAGCAGCCCCCGCCCTTTGGGCGAGCAGTACTTC
D: TRBD1; V: TRBV6-1; J: TRBJ2-2; size: many; CDR3: CASRRTGNTGELFF; DNA: TGTGCCAGCAGGCGGACAGGGAACACCGGGGAGCTGTTTTTT
D: TRBD1; V: TRBV12-3/TRBV12-4; J: TRBJ2-3; size: few; CDR3: CASNQGVTDTQYF; DNA: TGTGCCAGCAATCAGGGGGTTACAGATACGCAGTATTTT
D: TRBD1; V: TRBV7-2; J: TRBJ2-7; size: few; CDR3: CASSLEQGASYEQYF; DNA: TGTGCCAGCAGCTTAGAACAGGGGGCCTCCTACGAGCAGTACTTC
D: NA; V: TRBV4-2; J: TRBJ2-5; size: few; CDR3: CASSQALTGVETQYF; DNA: TGTGCCAGCAGCCAAGCCCTGACGGGAGTTGAGACCCAGTACTTC
D: NA; V: TRBV13; J: TRBJ2-7; size: NA; CDR3: CASGVSRGYEQYF; DNA: TGTGCCAGCGGGGTAAGCAGGGGTTACGAGCAGTACTTC
D: NA; V: TRBV10-3; J: TRBJ2-7; size: many; CDR3: CAISARSTEQYF; DNA: TGTGCCATCAGTGCCCGTTCTACCGAGCAGTACTTC
D: TRBD2; V: TRBV20-1; J: TRBJ2-2; size: NA; CDR3: CSAHGKRGVNTGELFF; DNA: TGCAGTGCTCACGGGAAGCGGGGGGTGAACACCGGGGAGCTGTTTTTT
D: TRBD1; V: TRBV6-2/TRBV6-3; J: TRBJ2-7; size: few; CDR3: CASRSQGVHYEQYF; DNA: TGTGCCAGCAGATCTCAGGGGGTCCATTACGAGCAGTACTTC
D: TRBD1; V: TRBV20-1; J: TRBJ1-2; size: few; CDR3: CSASRWDSPQGYTF; DNA: TGCAGTGCTAGTCGCTGGGACAGCCCCCAGGGCTACACCTTC
D: TRBD2; V: TRBV7-2; J: TRBJ2-3; size: NA; CDR3: CASSPWGSGGLVTQYF; DNA: TGTGCCAGCAGCCCTTGGGGTAGCGGGGGATTGGTTACGCAGTATTTT
D: NA; V: TRBV7-9; J: TRBJ2-1; size: few; CDR3: CASSRKRPNEQFF; DNA: TGTGCCAGCAGTCGTAAGAGACCCAATGAGCAGTTCTTC
D: TRBD2; V: TRBV20-1; J: TRBJ2-7; size: NA; CDR3: CSARRSGGRNEQYF; DNA: TGCAGTGCTAGACGGTCAGGCGGGAGAAACGAGCAGTACTTC